This T cell receptor (beta chain) originates from a study of T-cell memory formation after mild COVID-19 (dated by TCRdb to about 2021). General notes on the study: TCR sequence clusters from the two donors were found to be largely donor specific. In two donors, T-cell clones that expanded and contracted after mild COVID-19 were tracked by sequencing TCRalpha and TCRbeta repertoires over time. The cohort comprised two young, previously healthy adult volunteers, one female and one male.

Overall study outcomes, separate from this receptor: Balanced CD4/CD8 phenotypes were observed for clones contracting from day 15 to 85, whereas a bias towards CD4+ was observed for a second wave of clones expanding from day 15 to 37. Contracting CD4+ clones were located mainly in the CM and EM memory subsets, whereas CD8+ clones were found to be enriched in EMRA. The study included only a couple of mild cases, and larger cohorts that include severe cases with pre-infection samples were judged to be necessary. SARS-CoV-2 specificity of the second-wave clones peaking on day 37 was not confirmed. Some responding clones were detected in pre-infection memory, suggesting pre-existing cross-reactive memory T cells joined the SARS-CoV-2 response.

Ficoll-Paque density gradient centrifugation was the method used to isolate PBMCs. The CDR3 goes from the cysteine to the phenylalanine over 13 residues. Solely the CDR3 DNA is kept, with 39 bases framed from the first base. V is shortened by 11 bases, J by 0 bases, and the region joining them spans 11 bases. Concerning this clonotype: Its target antigen remains unknown. There are no base qualities to consult, and no much larger clone falls within one base.

TCRdb records Illumina NovaSeq 6000 as the sequencer. TCRalpha and TCRbeta cDNA libraries were built by 5'RACE with constant-segment primers, adding sample barcodes and unique molecular identifiers. RNA was extracted from every sample with Trizol reagent. The libraries were amplified in two PCR steps, and the second step added a second sample barcode and Illumina TruSeq adapters. Libraries were sequenced on an Illumina NovaSeq with 2 x 150 bp paired-end reads. As for the original processing: Reads were demultiplexed and collapsed into UMI-guided consensus sequences with migec v1.2.7. With mixcr v2.1.11, UMI consensuses were aligned to TRA and TRB V and J templates and assembled into clonotypes. A clonotype was counted as expanded or contracted only if both edgeR and NoisET called the change significant, with noise models trained on biological replicates. edgeR calls used a false discovery rate-adjusted p below 0.01 and a log2 fold-change threshold of 1. As an exploratory analysis of dynamics, max-normalized trajectories of the 1000 most abundant clonotypes were examined with PCA combined with hierarchical clustering. The CD4 or CD8 phenotype of responding clones was assigned using the separately sequenced CD4+ and CD8+ repertoires. TCRdb redid the processing of the public reads, applying fastp at Q25 and MiXCR, and retained in-frame beta chains. Records with the same CDR3 protein are collapsed into one entry carrying the most frequent genes and DNA. TCRdb's processing, not the study's, gives the V and J calls here. Recorded for this sample are approximately 210,000 distinct CDR3 sequences; over 9.5% of them occurred a single time. Just over 3% of the sample comes from the top ten.

The rearranged segments are TRBV12-3 or TRBV12-4 and TRBJ1-3; TRBD1 is perhaps the D gene, given 5 matching bases. This sequence was found in a man younger than 35 who had mild COVID-19 (a few samples of this study predate the infection). The sample titles of this study are shuffled in the database, so cell type and time point are left out; the donor was told from shared clones. The material sequenced was PBMCs or a T cell subset sorted from them (not recorded which). The nucleotides are TGTGCCGTAGAGGGGCTCTCTGGAAACACCATATATTTT. Its protein product is CAVEGLSGNTIYF.